Below are 23 T cell receptor beta chains sequenced from a single sample in a study of blood T cells in healthy people across ages. Together with a sample-barcoded 5' primer, a J-beta primer mix was included in a second PCR lasting roughly 6 to 12 cycles. TCRdb passed the 5' RACE reads through MiXCR, listing each CDR3 protein once. Seen here are about 830,000 distinct CDR3 sequences, 58% observed once, and the top ten hold about 20%. Sequencing was carried out using blood. The receptors originated from a man aged 25 to 45 in good health.

The chain has TRBV4-1 and TRBJ2-5, with D unresolved. The CDR3 has 13 amino acids. The V end lost 1 base, the J end lost 5 bases, and 8 bases lay between the germline ends. Germline CDR1 and CDR2: MGHRA and YSYEKL. CDR3 amino acids: CASSQAVLETQYF. CDR3 nucleotides: TGCGCCAGCAGCCAAGCGGTTTTGGAGACCCAGTACTTC.

V and J are TRBV4-2 and TRBJ2-1; 13 bases fit TRBD2. Trimming cost V 0 bases and J 5 bases; bases outside gene matches: 4. Germline V CDR1 and CDR2: LGHNA, YNFKEQ. CDR3 length: 17 residues. DNA for the CDR3: TGTGCCAGCAGCCAAGACGCGGGGACTAGCGGGGACAATGAGCAGTTCTTC. This gives the protein CASSQDAGTSGDNEQFF.

This clonotype was found a few times. The chain couples TRBV15 to TRBJ1-2; D not certain. There are 14 residues in the CDR3. V was shortened by 0 bases and J by 8 bases, with 13 bases between the two germline ends. Germline V gene lookup returns CDR1 LNHNV and CDR2 YYDKDF (reference sequence). CDR3 amino acids: CATSREEGSWGYTF. The CDR3, as DNA: TGTGCCACCAGCAGAGAAGAAGGAAGTTGGGGCTACACCTTC.

Of note for this clonotype: One end of the junction does not line up with germline, which may come from a read error. The genes are TRBV29-1 and TRBJ2-6; D not resolved. This CDR3 comprises 16 residues. CDR1 SQVTM and CDR2 ANQGSEA come from the germline V gene. CDR3 DNA: TGCAGGGTTGCCCTACCTGGGGTGGTTGGGGCCAACGTCCTGACTTTC. As protein: CRVALPGVVGANVLTF.

This clonotype was counted a few times. CDR3 sequence reads: CSAMRGTGDEQYF. The CDR3, as DNA: TGCAGTGCTATGCGCGGGACCGGAGACGAGCAGTACTTC. The chain links TRBV20-1 to TRBJ2-5; possibly TRBD2 for D (6 bases). The J call may not be correct, given that the DNA end is closer to TRBJ2-7. CDR3 length: 13 residues. Germline V gene sequence: CDR1 DFQATT, CDR2 SNEGSKA (reference sequence).

At least ten counts were recorded for this clonotype. This chain connects TRBV7-2 to TRBJ2-7, with D unclear. The CDR3 is 16 amino acids. The germline V gene has CDR1 SGHTA and CDR2 FQGNSA. The V end lost 6 bases, the J end lost 7 bases, and 25 bases lay between the germline ends. Here the CDR3 DNA reads TGTGCCAGCAGTTACAGACGGGCGGACCTCACCCGGGAGCAGTACTTC. It specifies CASSYRRADLTREQYF.

This clonotype was observed a handful of times. Written as DNA, the CDR3 is TGTGCCAGCAAGAATACACAGAACACTGAAGCTTTCTTT. Protein: CASKNTQNTEAFF. This chain joins TRBV27 and TRBJ1-1; D call uncertain. The CDR3 runs 13 residues. Per germline, CDR1 MNHEY and CDR2 SMNVEV (reference sequence). Between the trimmed V and J ends, which lost 7 bases and 1 base, there was a span of 10 bases.

This clonotype has just a few counts. The chain is built from TRBV15 and TRBJ2-5; TRBD1 matches at 8 bases. V gave up 2 bases and J gave up 2 bases; unmatched junction bases: 4. The CDR3 consists of 15 residues. In germline, CDR1 is LNHNV, CDR2 YYDKDF (reference sequence). CDR3 protein: CATSRWTGKQETQYF. In nucleotides, the CDR3 is TGTGCCACCAGCAGATGGACAGGGAAACAAGAGACCCAGTACTTC.

The J gene is TRBJ2-7, the V gene TRBV14, with TRBD1 identical over 8 bases. Trimming at V came to 0 bases and at J to 6 bases, leaving 4 bases not matched to a gene. Germline V gene sequence: CDR1 SGHDN, CDR2 FVKESK. This CDR3 is 14 amino acids long. The DNA of the CDR3 is TGTGCCAGCAGCCAAGATGGGCAGGGGGCCGAGCAGTACTTC. It codes for CASSQDGQGAEQYF.

This clonotype was seen a handful of times. The J gene is TRBJ2-3, the V gene TRBV20-1; 9 nucleotides agree with TRBD2. This CDR3 has 15 residues. The germline gives CDR1 DFQATT, CDR2 SNEGSKA (reference sequence). With V trimmed by 2 bases and J by 5 bases, 8 bases remained unmatched. The CDR3 spells CSARRSGRMVDTQYF. The CDR3, as DNA: TGCAGTGCTAGACGTAGCGGGAGAATGGTAGATACGCAGTATTTT.

The chain links TRBV5-1 to TRBJ2-5, with no clear D. TRBJ2-7 matches the DNA end more closely, so the J call is doubtful. The CDR3 has 14 residues. CDR1 and CDR2 from the germline V gene are SGHRS and YFSETQ. The CDR3 DNA is TGCGCCAGCAGCTTAAGGCCAGCCACCGACGAGCAGTACTTC. Translating gives CASSLRPATDEQYF.

Many counts were recorded for this clonotype. The chain recombines TRBV20-1 with TRBJ2-1; no clear D. Trimming removed 5 bases at V and 7 bases at J, with 12 bases between. From germline, CDR1 is DFQATT and CDR2 SNEGSKA (reference sequence). This CDR3 comprises 12 residues. The CDR3 protein is CSADPLGNEQFF. The CDR3 nucleotides are TGCAGTGCTGACCCACTTGGGAATGAGCAGTTCTTC.

Notes on this clonotype: The junction and the germline gene differ at one end; a read error may be behind it. The DNA for the CDR3 is TGCGCCAACAGCCAGGACGACCAAGATACGCAGTATTTT. Translating it yields CANSQDDQDTQYF. The gene calls are TRBV4-1 and TRBJ2-3, with unresolved D. The V gene's germline CDR1 is MGHRA and CDR2 YSYEKL. This CDR3 has 13 residues.

This clonotype showed up just once. The chain couples TRBV4-3 to TRBJ2-1; D is unresolved. The CDR3 sequence is 13 residues long. Looked up from germline, CDR1 is LGHNA and CDR2 is YSLEER. V was pared by 0 bases and J by 13 bases, with 13 bases between. CDR3: CASSQEGQRRQFF. In DNA form, the CDR3 reads TGCGCCAGCAGCCAAGAAGGGCAGAGAAGACAGTTCTTC.

This clonotype was observed a handful of times. The J gene is TRBJ2-4, the V gene TRBV3-1, with 7 bases identical to TRBD1. The CDR3 extends over 15 amino acids. The germline V gene encodes CDR1 LGHDT and CDR2 YNNKEL (reference sequence). J lost 5 bases, V lost 5 bases, and 9 bases had no gene match. CDR3 sequence reads: CASSAKTGPENIQYF. The CDR3 DNA reads TGTGCCAGCAGCGCCAAGACAGGGCCCGAAAACATTCAGTACTTC.

This chain connects TRBV12-3 or TRBV12-4 to TRBJ2-1, with D perhaps matching TRBD2 (6 bases). Trimming shortened V by 8 bases and J by 5 bases, and 19 bases separated the two germline ends. This CDR3 comprises 15 residues. The CDR3 sequence is CASQRDPGVNNEQFF. Written as DNA, the CDR3 is TGTGCCAGCCAGAGGGATCCGGGAGTCAACAATGAGCAGTTCTTC.

The J gene is TRBJ1-1, the V gene TRBV12-3 or TRBV12-4, with 8 positions matching TRBD1. The CDR3 runs 17 residues. J gave up 4 bases and V 3 bases, and 13 bases lay outside the gene matches. The DNA for the CDR3 is TGTGCCAGCAGTTTTGGGGGGGCAGGGGGCAAGTCCACTGAAGCTTTCTTT. Residues: CASSFGGAGGKSTEAFF.

The J gene is TRBJ2-4, the V gene TRBV27, with TRBD1 matching over 8 bases. The J call may be faulty, since TRBJ2-5 better matches the DNA end. The CDR3 extends over 15 amino acids. In germline, CDR1 is MNHEY, CDR2 SMNVEV (reference sequence). This chain's CDR3 is CASSVFPGQVKTQYF. In nucleotides, the CDR3 is TGTGCCAGCAGTGTTTTCCCGGGACAGGTGAAGACCCAGTACTTC.

The table lists this clonotype with a few counts. The DNA of the CDR3 is TGTGCCAGCAGTGACATCAGGGGTAAAGCCTACGAGCAGTACTTC. This translates into CASSDIRGKAYEQYF. This chain uses TRBV6-1 with TRBJ2-7, with D possibly being TRBD1 (6 bases). Trimming left V 3 bases short and J 2 bases short, with 14 bases between. The CDR3 covers 15 residues. The germline CDR1 and CDR2 sequences are MNHNS and SASEGT.

This chain joins TRBV4-2 and TRBJ1-5; D uncertain. Germline V gene data show CDR1 as LGHNA and CDR2 as YNFKEQ. Trimming pared 7 bases from V and 5 bases from J, leaving 18 bases between. This CDR3 has 15 residues. CDR3 sequence (DNA): TGTGCCAGCATGCCGCGGGTTGGGCGGCATCAGCCCCAGCATTTT. Its translation is CASMPRVGRHQPQHF.

This rearrangement joins TRBV5-4 to TRBJ2-4, with 7 bases matching TRBD2. The CDR3 totals 16 residues. Germline values: CDR1 SGHNT, CDR2 YYREEE (reference sequence). V lost 4 bases and J lost 0; bases outside the gene matches: 7. The CDR3 DNA is TGTGCCAGCAGCGACCGCGGGGGTCTAGCCAAAAACATTCAGTACTTC. Translated: CASSDRGGLAKNIQYF.

This clonotype was seen only once. This chain links TRBV28 with TRBJ2-5; 8 bases map to TRBD1. The J call is uncertain, as TRBJ2-7 better fits the DNA end. This CDR3 region has 14 residues. Germline lookup yields CDR1 MDHEN and CDR2 SYDVKM. The CDR3 spells CASTHRDRPYEQYF. The DNA for the CDR3 is TGTGCCAGCACTCACCGGGACAGGCCCTACGAGCAGTACTTC.

J is TRBJ2-6 and V is TRBV6-1; D is unclear. Trimming left V 4 bases short and J 2 bases short, with 12 bases between. The germline V gene has CDR1 MNHNS and CDR2 SASEGT. CDR3 length: 16 amino acids. The CDR3 is CASSVSTVPGANVLTF. The CDR3 DNA follows: TGTGCCAGCAGTGTTAGTACGGTTCCTGGGGCCAACGTCCTGACTTTC.